The 18 T cell receptor beta chains below all came from one sample that was sequenced in a study of naive and memory T cell subsets. Points from the study as a whole: Naive repertoires, especially CD8, held a few larger clonotypes, possibly memory cells re-expressing CD45RA.

Both TRBC1 and TRBC2 were covered by a beta constant-region primer of two equimolar oligonucleotides. Nested alpha and beta constant-region primers with the SP2 primer drove four PCR rounds on ligated cDNA. Via MiXCR, TCRdb re-called the UMI-ligation and nested PCR reads, giving one row per CDR3 protein. The sample holds approximately 140,000 distinct CDR3 sequences, approximately 18% seen once. No antigen is known for these receptors. Sequencing used naive CD8+ T cells from blood. The receptor set was obtained from a human donor in good health.

This clonotype appeared a few times. The V and J genes are TRBV7-6 and TRBJ2-7, with a weak D call TRBD2 (6 bases). Trimming removed 5 bases from V and 7 bases from J, with 21 bases in between. There are 15 residues in the CDR3. From germline, CDR1 is SGHVS and CDR2 FNYEAQ. CDR3 coding DNA: TGTGCCAGCAGCCCCCTGGGGGGATCCCCGGGAGAGCAGTACTTC. Translation: CASSPLGGSPGEQYF. Using reference TRBV7-6 and TRBJ2-7 for the parts outside the CDR3, the full variable domain is GAGVSQSPRYKVTKRGQDVALRCDPISGHVSLYWYRQALGQGPEFLTYFNYEAQQDKSGLPNDRFSAERPEGSISTLTIQRTEQRDSAMYRCASSPLGGSPGEQYFGPGTRLTVT.

The chain carries TRBV28 and TRBJ2-1; maybe TRBD2 (5 bases). This CDR3 spans 15 amino acids. Germline assignment: CDR1 MDHEN and CDR2 SYDVKM. V gave up 3 bases and J gave up 4 bases, with 13 bases separating them. The CDR3: CASSFGSSYYNEQFF. For the CDR3, the DNA is TGTGCCAGCAGTTTTGGGAGTTCGTATTACAATGAGCAGTTCTTC.

This chain connects TRBV20-1 to TRBJ2-5; D remains ambiguous. CDR3 length: 12 residues. Germline V gene data show CDR1 as DFQATT and CDR2 as SNEGSKA (reference sequence). V was cut by 2 bases and J by 3 bases, with 7 bases left in between. CDR3 in amino acids: CSARQSEETQYF. In DNA form, the CDR3 reads TGCAGTGCTAGACAATCAGAAGAGACCCAGTACTTC.

This clonotype was seen only a few times. The V call is TRBV6-5, the J call TRBJ1-1, with TRBD1 matching over 8 bases. V lost 7 bases and J lost 0; bases outside the gene matches: 13. The CDR3 extends over 17 amino acids. Germline V gene sequence: CDR1 MNHEY, CDR2 SVGAGI. Here the CDR3 DNA reads TGTGCCAGCAAAGAAGCCGGGACAGGACACATGAACACTGAAGCTTTCTTT. Translated: CASKEAGTGHMNTEAFF.

The V gene is TRBV29-1, the J gene TRBJ1-2, with 12 bases aligning to TRBD1. Unmatched junction bases numbered 6, after V lost 1 base and J lost 3 bases. The germline V gene has CDR1 SQVTM and CDR2 ANQGSEA. CDR3 length: 16 amino acids. CDR3 protein: CSVEVGQGAYDYGYTF. In DNA, the CDR3 is TGCAGCGTTGAAGTGGGACAGGGGGCTTATGACTATGGCTACACCTTC.

This clonotype was seen a handful of times. The chain joins TRBV7-8 to TRBJ2-1, with D possibly matching TRBD2 (6 bases). The CDR3 totals 16 residues. CDR1 is SGHVS and CDR2 is FQNEAQ in the germline V gene. V was trimmed by 4 bases and J by 9 bases, leaving 22 bases between them. CDR3 in amino acids: CASSSKRLVRGGEQFF. The CDR3 DNA follows: TGTGCCAGCAGCTCCAAAAGACTAGTTAGAGGCGGTGAGCAGTTCTTC.

This clonotype showed up just a few times. The chain links TRBV6-5 to TRBJ2-7; 11 bases line up with TRBD2. CDR1 and CDR2 (germline): MNHEY, SVGAGI. V shed 5 bases and J 3 bases; nucleotides not matched to a gene: 6. The CDR3 sequence is 15 residues long. The CDR3 sequence: CASSPTSGEFYEQYF. The DNA for the CDR3 is TGTGCCAGCAGTCCGACTAGCGGGGAGTTCTACGAGCAGTACTTC.

This clonotype appeared a few times. The chain links TRBV30 to TRBJ2-1; D not resolved. CDR3 length: 13 residues. V was clipped by 5 bases and J by 2 bases, with 10 bases between them. CDR1 is GTSNPN, CDR2 SVGIG, per germline (reference sequence). CDR3 in amino acids: CAWLKITYNEQFF. CDR3 coding DNA: TGTGCCTGGTTGAAGATCACCTACAATGAGCAGTTCTTC.

This chain uses TRBV2 with TRBJ1-4; D uncertain. CDR1 and CDR2 (germline): SNHLY, FYNNEI. The CDR3 length is 14 residues. V lost 5 bases and J 0 bases, leaving 7 bases between the germline ends. The CDR3 DNA follows: TGTGCCAGCAGTCCGAGATCAACTAATGAAAAACTGTTTTTT. This translates into CASSPRSTNEKLFF.

V is TRBV30 and J is TRBJ2-7; D gene ambiguous. Per germline, CDR1 GTSNPN and CDR2 SVGIG (reference sequence). The CDR3 extends over 14 amino acids. Trimming removed 2 bases at V and 2 bases at J, with 13 bases between. The CDR3 here is CAWSNPEIPYEQYF. CDR3 coding DNA: TGTGCCTGGAGTAATCCGGAGATTCCCTACGAGCAGTACTTC.

This clonotype was seen a handful of times. The gene calls are TRBV12-3 or TRBV12-4 and TRBJ2-1; 9 nucleotides line up with TRBD2. This CDR3 region has 13 residues. The ends lost 5 bases at V and 12 bases at J; junction bases unmatched: 8. CDR3 residues: CASSQLAGVGQFF. The DNA for the CDR3 is TGTGCCAGCAGTCAATTAGCGGGAGTCGGGCAGTTCTTC.

This rearrangement joins TRBV28 to TRBJ2-7; D call uncertain. Germline loops: CDR1 MDHEN, CDR2 SYDVKM. Trimming removed 4 bases at V and 3 bases at J, with 7 bases between. This CDR3 has 12 amino acids. The CDR3 protein is CASSSLSYEQYF. The CDR3 bases are TGTGCCAGCAGTTCGCTCAGCTACGAGCAGTACTTC.

This chain joins TRBV10-3 and TRBJ2-1; 7 bases line up with TRBD1. The CDR3 loop spans 13 amino acids. Germline loops: CDR1 ENHRY, CDR2 SYGVKD. With V trimmed by 6 bases and J by 6 bases, 5 bases remained unmatched. CDR3 bases: TGTGCCATCAGCTCACCAGGGGGCAATGAGCAGTTCTTC. It encodes CAISSPGGNEQFF.

This clonotype was picked up a small number of times. V gene TRBV20-1 combines with J gene TRBJ1-6; D is possibly TRBD1 (6 bases). Germline values: CDR1 DFQATT, CDR2 SNEGSKA (reference sequence). The germline V and J ends were trimmed by 2 bases and 0 bases, with 11 bases remaining between them. CDR3 length: 16 residues. CDR3 region: CSARPYRDSYNSPLHF. CDR3 bases: TGCAGTGCTAGACCTTACAGGGACTCCTATAATTCACCCCTCCACTTT.

This clonotype has just a few counts. This sequence joins TRBV27 and TRBJ2-3; 12 bases agree with TRBD2. V dropped 9 bases and J dropped 13; count of bases not matched to a gene: 14. The CDR3 is 14 amino acids. Germline V lookup: CDR1 MNHEY, CDR2 SMNVEV (reference sequence). CDR3 region: CASRLAGAPIQEYF. The CDR3 bases are TGTGCCAGTAGACTAGCGGGAGCTCCCATTCAGGAGTATTTT.

This clonotype showed up just a few times. The DNA of the CDR3 is TGCAGTGCTAGAAGCCTAGCGGACAGCTCCTACGAGCAGTACTTC. Protein sequence: CSARSLADSSYEQYF. The chain employs TRBV20-1 and TRBJ2-7, with D tentatively TRBD2 (7 bases). The CDR3 has 15 residues. Germline V lookup: CDR1 DFQATT, CDR2 SNEGSKA (reference sequence). V shed 2 bases and J shed 0 bases, with 14 bases lying between them.

This clonotype has only a few counts. The chain joins TRBV28 to TRBJ2-5; D remains ambiguous. The ends were cut back, 4 bases at V and 2 bases at J, with 14 bases in the middle. The CDR3 spans 15 residues. The germline gives CDR1 MDHEN, CDR2 SYDVKM. The CDR3 reads CASSYAPGAQETQYF. The DNA for the CDR3 is TGTGCCAGCAGTTACGCCCCCGGCGCACAAGAGACCCAGTACTTC.

This rearrangement joins TRBV28 to TRBJ2-1; D is tentatively TRBD1 or TRBD2 (5 bases each). Germline CDR1 and CDR2: MDHEN and SYDVKM. Trimming stripped 3 bases from V and 8 bases from J, with 17 bases between. The CDR3 consists of 15 residues. The CDR3 DNA reads TGTGCCAGCAGTTTGAGGGACCCATACGGGGATGAGCAGTTCTTC. Amino acids: CASSLRDPYGDEQFF. Supplemented by reference TRBV28 and TRBJ2-1, the full variable domain reads DVKVTQSSRYLVKRTGEKVFLECVQDMDHENMFWYRQDPGLGLRLIYFSYDVKMKEKGDIPEGYSVSREKKERFSLILESASTNQTSMYLCASSLRDPYGDEQFFGPGTRLTVL.